Listed here is a single T cell receptor (beta chain). This study enrolled people aged 18 to 89 from around 26 US geographic areas. Clones were read by immunoSEQ multiplex PCR, and TCRdb kept only the in-frame ones, dropping some. Among fewer than 300,000 clones listed, more than 75% were seen once. CDR3 length: 14 residues. Trimming removed 0 bases at V and 1 base at J, with 3 bases between. Germline assignment: CDR1 LGHNA and CDR2 YSLEER. This sample was taken from a study of blood T cell repertoires in COVID-19. Study background: The analysed material was cDNA or gDNA that came from T cells, B-cell-depleted T cells, or PBMCs.

The gene calls are TRBV4-3 and TRBJ2-2; no reliable D call. Specimen: PBMCs or T cells enriched from blood (not recorded which). The sequence derives from a woman aged 40-49 years with acute COVID-19. CDR3 residues: CASSQDRNTGELFF. The CDR3 bases are TGCGCCAGCAGCCAAGACAGGAACACCGGGGAGCTGTTTTTT.